The clone carrying this T cell receptor (delta chain) was observed many times. These data belong to a study of γδ T cells in repeated Plasmodium falciparum infection. Study information: Age- and gender-matched Australian children served as comparison for malaria-exposed Malian children. Each infection was followed by sampling at 21 days, plus baseline and some pre-infection draws. Malaria-naive adults were infected with P. falciparum NF54 four times over about 600 days.

Sequencing covered both gamma and delta TCR chains per sample. TCRdb applied CATT to the multiplex PCR reads for clone calling. The profile shows around 82,000 delta-chain clones, roughly 1.4% of them singletons. This CDR3 region has 15 residues. Germline loops: CDR1 TSWWSYY, CDR2 QGS. V shed 8 bases, J shed 1 base, and the junction held 6 bases outside the gene matches. Flow sorting of PBMC yielded separate Vgamma9/Vdelta2+ and Vdelta2-negative gammadelta T cell populations for bulk repertoire analysis. Sequenced sample: gamma-delta T cells from blood. The chain carries TRDV1 and TRDJ1; 11 bases agree with TRDD3. This TCR came from a pool of human donors (malaria-infected and uninfected, not separated). The CDR3 nucleotides are TGTGCTCTTTACTGGGGGATATGGGTCACCGATAAACTCATCTTT. Protein sequence: CALYWGIWVTDKLIF.